The 4 T cell receptor beta chains in this list originate from one sample, sequenced in a study of cytomegalovirus exposure and HLA in healthy donors. A multiplex PCR was run with 60 Vbeta primers and 13 Jbeta primers. Libraries were prepared by immunoSEQ multiplex PCR; TCRdb keeps only in-frame clonotypes and omits some of them. The sample comprises about 93,000 clones, 78% of which are singletons, and roughly 3% rests with the top ten. Sequences were obtained from PBMCs. The receptor set was obtained from a woman aged 40-49 years in good health and CMV-seronegative.

The chain joins TRBV19 to TRBJ1-5, with unresolved D. V was pared by 3 bases and J by 7 bases, with 13 bases between. This CDR3 region has 14 residues. CDR1 and CDR2 from the germline V gene are LNHDA and SQIVND (reference sequence). The CDR3 is CASSMWRANQPQHF. The CDR3 DNA is TGTGCCAGTAGTATGTGGAGGGCGAACCAGCCCCAGCATTTT.

This clone was observed a few times. The chain has TRBV7-2 and TRBJ1-4; D is possibly TRBD1 (5 bases). Germline loops: CDR1 SGHTA, CDR2 FQGNSA. Trimming removed 6 bases at V and 6 bases at J, with 14 bases between. The CDR3 totals 14 residues. The CDR3 spells CASSSNPGDEKLFF. DNA of the CDR3: TGTGCCAGCAGTTCGAACCCGGGGGATGAAAAACTGTTTTTT. Full variable domain (rest looked up from reference TRBV7-2 and TRBJ1-4): GAGVSQSPSNKVTEKGKDVELRCDPISGHTALYWYRQSLGQGLEFLIYFQGNSAPDKSGLPSDRFSAERTGGSVSTLTIQRTQQEDSAVYLCASSSNPGDEKLFFGSGTQLSVL.

This clone has just one count. V usage is TRBV18 and J usage is TRBJ2-5, with D perhaps TRBD2 (6 bases). This CDR3 is built from 16 residues. Trimming shortened V by 2 bases and J by 5 bases, and 18 bases separated the two germline ends. Germline V gene data show CDR1 as KGHSH and CDR2 as LQKENI. CDR3 bases: TGTGCCAGCTCACCATACCGCGGGGCCCAGGGCGAGACCCAGTACTTC. Its protein is CASSPYRGAQGETQYF.

This chain links TRBV28 with TRBJ1-1; D unclear. V was pared by 2 bases and J by 1 base, with 5 bases between. The length of the CDR3 is 13 residues. Germline CDR1 and CDR2: MDHEN and SYDVKM. The CDR3 bases are TGTGCCAGCAGTTTAACTACGAACACTGAAGCTTTCTTT. Translation: CASSLTTNTEAFF.